This entry concerns a single T cell receptor beta chain. Its antigen is still unknown. The data are from a study of OX40 agonist ivuxolimab in advanced cancers. General study points: Antigen specificity of clonally expanded peripheral T cells was not established.

The CDR3 extends over 17 amino acids. Germline assignment: CDR1 SGHDT and CDR2 YYEEEE. Between the trimmed V and J ends, which lost 1 base and 0 bases, there was a span of 16 bases. Produced via immunoSEQ multiplex PCR; TCRdb's table is partial and in-frame only. The sample lists 44,000 or so clones, roughly 93% occurring once. The sequence was collected from an adult with an advanced solid tumor such as melanoma, head and neck, liver or kidney cancer. The chain couples TRBV5-6 to TRBJ1-2; D might be TRBD1 (6 bases). The specimen comprised CD4+ or CD8+ T cells sorted from blood, sampled in a trial of the OX40 agonist ivuxolimab. DNA for the CDR3: TGTGCCAGCAGCTTGCCCCCGGACAGCTCCGCTAACTATGGCTACACCTTC. The encoded protein is CASSLPPDSSANYGYTF.